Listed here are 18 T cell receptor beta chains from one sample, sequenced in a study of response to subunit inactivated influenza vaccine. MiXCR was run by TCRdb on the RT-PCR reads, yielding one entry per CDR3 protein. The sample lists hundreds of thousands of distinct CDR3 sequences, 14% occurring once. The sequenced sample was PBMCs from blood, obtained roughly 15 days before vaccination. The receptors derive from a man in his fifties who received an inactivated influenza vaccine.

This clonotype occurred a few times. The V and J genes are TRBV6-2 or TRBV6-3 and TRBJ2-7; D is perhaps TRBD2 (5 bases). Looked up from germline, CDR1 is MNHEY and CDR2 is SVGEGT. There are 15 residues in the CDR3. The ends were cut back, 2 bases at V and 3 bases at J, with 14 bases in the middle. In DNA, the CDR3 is TGTGCCAGCAGTTACACATCTAGCCGCCTCTACGAGCAGTACTTC. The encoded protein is CASSYTSSRLYEQYF.

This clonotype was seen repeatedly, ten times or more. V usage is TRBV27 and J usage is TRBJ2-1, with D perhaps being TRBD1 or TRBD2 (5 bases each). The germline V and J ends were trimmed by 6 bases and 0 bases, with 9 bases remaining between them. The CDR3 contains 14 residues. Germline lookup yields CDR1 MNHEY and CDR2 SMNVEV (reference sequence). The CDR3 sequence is CASRGVSSYNEQFF. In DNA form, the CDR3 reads TGTGCCAGCAGGGGGGTCAGCTCCTACAATGAGCAGTTCTTC.

The DNA for the CDR3 is TGTGCCAGCAGCGGCCAGAACACTGAAGCTTTCTTT. Translated: CASSGQNTEAFF. This chain links TRBV6-2 or TRBV6-3 with TRBJ1-1; D is ambiguous. With 6 bases removed from V and 1 base from J, the gap between germline ends came to 6 bases. This CDR3 contains 12 residues. Germline loops: CDR1 MNHEY, CDR2 SVGEGT.

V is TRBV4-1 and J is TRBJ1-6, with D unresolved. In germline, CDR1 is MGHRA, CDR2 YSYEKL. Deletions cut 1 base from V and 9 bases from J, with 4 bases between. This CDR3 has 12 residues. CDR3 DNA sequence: TGCGCCAGCAGCCAAGTAGGTTCACCCCTCCACTTT. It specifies CASSQVGSPLHF.

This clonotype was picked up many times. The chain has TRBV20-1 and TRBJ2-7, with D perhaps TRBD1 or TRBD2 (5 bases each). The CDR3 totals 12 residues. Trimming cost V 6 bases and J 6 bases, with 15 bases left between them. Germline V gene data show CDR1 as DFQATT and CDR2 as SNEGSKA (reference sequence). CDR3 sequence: CSARPGAGEQYF. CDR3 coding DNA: TGCAGTGCCAGACCCGGGGCCGGCGAGCAGTACTTC.

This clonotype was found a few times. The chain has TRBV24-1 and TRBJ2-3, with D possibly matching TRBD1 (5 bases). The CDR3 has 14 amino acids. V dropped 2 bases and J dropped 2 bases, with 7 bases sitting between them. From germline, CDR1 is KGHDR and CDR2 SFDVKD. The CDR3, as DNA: TGTGCCACCAGTGATTCAGGGTTCACAGATACGCAGTATTTT. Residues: CATSDSGFTDTQYF.

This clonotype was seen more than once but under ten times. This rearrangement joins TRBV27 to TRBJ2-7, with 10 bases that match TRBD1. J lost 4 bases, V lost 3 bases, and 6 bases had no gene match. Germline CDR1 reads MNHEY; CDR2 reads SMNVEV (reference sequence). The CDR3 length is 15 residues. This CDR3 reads CASSFQGQGTYEQYF. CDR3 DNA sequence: TGTGCCAGCAGTTTCCAGGGACAGGGGACGTACGAGCAGTACTTC.

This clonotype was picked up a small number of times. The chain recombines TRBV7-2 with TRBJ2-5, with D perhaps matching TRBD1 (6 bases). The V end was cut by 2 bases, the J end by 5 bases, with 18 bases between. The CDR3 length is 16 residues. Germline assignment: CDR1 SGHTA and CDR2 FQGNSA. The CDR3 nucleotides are TGTGCCAGCAGCTTATTCCGGACAGACTCAACGGAGACCCAGTACTTC. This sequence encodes CASSLFRTDSTETQYF.

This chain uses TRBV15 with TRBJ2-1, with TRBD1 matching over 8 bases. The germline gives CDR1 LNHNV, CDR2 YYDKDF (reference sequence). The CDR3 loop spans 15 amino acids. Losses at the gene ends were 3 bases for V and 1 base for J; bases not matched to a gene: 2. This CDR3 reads CATSSRQGSYNEQFF. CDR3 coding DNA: TGTGCCACCAGCAGCCGACAGGGGTCCTACAATGAGCAGTTCTTC.

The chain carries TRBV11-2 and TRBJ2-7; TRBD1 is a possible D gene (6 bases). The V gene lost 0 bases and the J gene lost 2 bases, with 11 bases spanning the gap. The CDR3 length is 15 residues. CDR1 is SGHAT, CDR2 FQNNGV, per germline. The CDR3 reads CASSLDPGQAYEQYF. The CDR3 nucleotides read TGTGCCAGCAGCTTAGATCCGGGACAAGCCTACGAGCAGTACTTC.

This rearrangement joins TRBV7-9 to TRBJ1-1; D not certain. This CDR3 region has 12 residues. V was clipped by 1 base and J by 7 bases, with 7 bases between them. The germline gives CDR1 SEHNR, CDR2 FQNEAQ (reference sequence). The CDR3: CASSLGHLEAFF. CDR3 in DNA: TGTGCCAGCAGCTTAGGACACCTTGAAGCTTTCTTT.

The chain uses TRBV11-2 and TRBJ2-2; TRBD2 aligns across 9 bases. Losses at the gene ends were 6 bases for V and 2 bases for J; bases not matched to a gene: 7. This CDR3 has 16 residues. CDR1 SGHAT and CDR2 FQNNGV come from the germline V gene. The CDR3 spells CASRESGGFNTGELFF. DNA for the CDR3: TGTGCCAGCAGGGAAAGCGGGGGGTTTAACACCGGGGAGCTGTTTTTT.

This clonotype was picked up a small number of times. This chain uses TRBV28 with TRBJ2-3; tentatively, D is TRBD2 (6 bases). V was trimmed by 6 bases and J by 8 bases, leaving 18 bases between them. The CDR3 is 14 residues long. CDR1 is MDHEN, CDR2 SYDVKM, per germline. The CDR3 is CASSFGGALSTQYF. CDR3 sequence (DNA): TGTGCCAGCAGCTTCGGCGGGGCCCTTAGTACGCAGTATTTT.

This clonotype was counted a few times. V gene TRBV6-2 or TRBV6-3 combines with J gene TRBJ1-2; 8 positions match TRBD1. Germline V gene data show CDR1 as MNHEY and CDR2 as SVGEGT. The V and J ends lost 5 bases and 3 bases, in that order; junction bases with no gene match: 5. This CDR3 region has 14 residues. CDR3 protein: CASSGDRTYYGYTF. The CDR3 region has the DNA TGTGCCAGCAGTGGGGACAGGACCTACTATGGCTACACCTTC.

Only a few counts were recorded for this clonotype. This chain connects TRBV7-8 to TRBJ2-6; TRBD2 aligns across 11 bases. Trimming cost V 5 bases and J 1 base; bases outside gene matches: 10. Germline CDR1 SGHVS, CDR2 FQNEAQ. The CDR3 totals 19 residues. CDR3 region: CASSPPGLAVPSGANVLTF. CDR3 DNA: TGTGCCAGCAGCCCTCCGGGACTAGCGGTTCCTTCTGGGGCCAACGTCCTGACTTTC.

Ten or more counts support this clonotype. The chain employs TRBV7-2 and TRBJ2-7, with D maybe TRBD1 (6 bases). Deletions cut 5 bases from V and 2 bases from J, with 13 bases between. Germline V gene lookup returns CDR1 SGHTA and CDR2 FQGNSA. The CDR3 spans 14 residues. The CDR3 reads CASSLTGSPYEQYF. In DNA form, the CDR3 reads TGTGCCAGCAGCCTAACAGGGTCCCCCTACGAGCAGTACTTC. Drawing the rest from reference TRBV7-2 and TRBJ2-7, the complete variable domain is GAGVSQSPSNKVTEKGKDVELRCDPISGHTALYWYRQSLGQGLEFLIYFQGNSAPDKSGLPSDRFSAERTGGSVSTLTIQRTQQEDSAVYLCASSLTGSPYEQYFGPGTRLTVT.

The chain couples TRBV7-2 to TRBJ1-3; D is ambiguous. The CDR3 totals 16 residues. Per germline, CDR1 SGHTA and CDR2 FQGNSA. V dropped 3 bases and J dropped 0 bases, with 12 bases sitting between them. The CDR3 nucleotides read TGTGCCAGCAGCTTTGTCAGCGCACTCTCTGGAAACACCATATATTTT. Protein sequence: CASSFVSALSGNTIYF. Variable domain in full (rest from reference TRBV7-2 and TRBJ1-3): GAGVSQSPSNKVTEKGKDVELRCDPISGHTALYWYRQSLGQGLEFLIYFQGNSAPDKSGLPSDRFSAERTGGSVSTLTIQRTQQEDSAVYLCASSFVSALSGNTIYFGEGSWLTVV.

The CDR3 protein is CASSRGASGASYEQYF. The CDR3 region has the DNA TGTGCCAGCAGCCGCGGGGCAAGCGGGGCATCCTACGAGCAGTACTTC. The V and J genes are TRBV7-2 and TRBJ2-7; 7 bases align to TRBD2. Looked up from germline, CDR1 is SGHTA and CDR2 is FQGNSA. This CDR3 is 16 amino acids long. Trimming cost V 5 bases and J 1 base; bases outside gene matches: 11.